This entry lists 23 T cell receptor beta chains sequenced from one sample in a study of cytomegalovirus exposure and HLA in healthy donors. In the PCR, 60 Vbeta and 13 Jbeta primers were used. Using immunoSEQ multiplex PCR, the repertoire was profiled, and TCRdb retains in-frame clones only, with some absent. The data hold more than 150,000 clones, with over 70% observed a single time. The sample taken for sequencing was PBMCs. Receptors originate from a woman aged 45 to 65 in good health and CMV-seropositive.

The chain employs TRBV7-9 and TRBJ2-1, with a possible D match to TRBD1 (6 bases). The CDR3 sequence is 13 residues long. Per germline, CDR1 SEHNR and CDR2 FQNEAQ (reference sequence). The V gene lost 5 bases and the J gene lost 4 bases, with 9 bases spanning the gap. The CDR3 protein is CASSGQTYNEQFF. CDR3 in DNA: TGTGCCAGCAGCGGACAGACGTACAATGAGCAGTTCTTC.

The chain combines TRBV30 with TRBJ1-2, with 11 bases fitting TRBD1. Germline assignment: CDR1 GTSNPN and CDR2 SVGIG (reference sequence). The CDR3 extends over 12 amino acids. J was trimmed by 14 bases and V by 1 base; bases with no gene match: 6. CDR3 residues: CAWSEGQGGLTF. The CDR3 region has the DNA TGTGCCTGGAGTGAGGGACAGGGGGGATTGACCTTC.

This clone was found a few times. J is TRBJ2-7 and V is TRBV5-6; TRBD1 aligns across 12 bases. This CDR3 has 14 residues. Looked up from germline, CDR1 is SGHDT and CDR2 is YYEEEE. V lost 3 bases to trimming and J lost 7 bases; unmatched junction nucleotides: 5. CDR3: CASSSGQGAREQYF. The DNA for the CDR3 is TGTGCCAGCAGCTCGGGACAGGGGGCGCGGGAGCAGTACTTC.

J is TRBJ2-3 and V is TRBV6-1; 8 bases are shared with TRBD1. Germline V gene lookup returns CDR1 MNHNS and CDR2 SASEGT. The CDR3 has 15 residues. V shed 7 bases and J 2 bases; nucleotides not matched to a gene: 8. The CDR3 reads CASIQQGDDTDTQYF. As DNA, the CDR3 is TGTGCCAGCATACAACAGGGGGATGACACAGATACGCAGTATTTT.

The CDR3: CSVPSTPASGEYNEQFF. The CDR3 DNA sequence: TGCAGCGTCCCCTCCACACCGGCTAGCGGGGAATACAATGAGCAGTTCTTC. The chain links TRBV29-1 to TRBJ2-1; TRBD2 matches 9 bases. The trim removed 6 bases at V and 4 bases at J, leaving 16 bases unmatched. In germline, CDR1 is SQVTM, CDR2 ANQGSEA. The CDR3 runs to 17 residues.

The gene calls are TRBV2 and TRBJ2-7; the D gene is possibly TRBD2 (5 bases). Per germline, CDR1 SNHLY and CDR2 FYNNEI. V lost 5 bases and J 4 bases, leaving 6 bases between the germline ends. The CDR3 runs to 11 residues. Written as DNA, the CDR3 is TGTGCCAGCAGTCGGGATTACGAGCAGTACTTC. Protein sequence: CASSRDYEQYF.

The genes are TRBV5-1 and TRBJ2-5; 15 bases match TRBD2. The CDR3 is 16 residues long. Germline V gene lookup returns CDR1 SGHRS and CDR2 YFSETQ. With 4 bases clipped from V and 3 bases from J, the junction kept 4 bases outside the gene matches. CDR3 residues: CASSGLAGGPEETQYF. The DNA for the CDR3 is TGCGCCAGCAGCGGACTAGCGGGAGGGCCCGAAGAGACCCAGTACTTC.

The chain combines TRBV27 with TRBJ2-3, with D unclear. The germline V gene has CDR1 MNHEY and CDR2 SMNVEV (reference sequence). This CDR3 is 13 amino acids long. The V gene lost 5 bases and the J gene lost 3 bases, with 9 bases spanning the gap. The CDR3 DNA reads as TGTGCCAGCAGTAACTCGCCAACAGATACGCAGTATTTT. Residues: CASSNSPTDTQYF.

The CDR3 sequence: CATFLPGQGKNIQYF. The DNA of the CDR3 is TGTGCCACCTTCCTACCGGGACAGGGCAAAAACATTCAGTACTTC. This chain joins TRBV2 and TRBJ2-4; 9 nucleotides align to TRBD1. The CDR3 runs 15 residues. Germline trimming cut 10 bases from V and 3 bases from J; bases unmatched to any gene: 10. The germline V gene has CDR1 SNHLY and CDR2 FYNNEI.

V usage is TRBV2 and J usage is TRBJ1-3; perhaps TRBD1 as D (6 bases). The CDR3 is 13 amino acids. Trimming shortened V by 10 bases and J by 0 bases, and 10 bases separated the two germline ends. Germline values: CDR1 SNHLY, CDR2 FYNNEI. CDR3 region: CATGQSSGNTIYF. CDR3 DNA sequence: TGTGCCACTGGACAGAGCTCTGGAAACACCATATATTTT.

This clone was seen only a few times. The CDR3 sequence: CASSDQQVQETQYF. The DNA of the CDR3 is TGTGCCAGCAGTGACCAGCAGGTCCAAGAGACCCAGTACTTC. This chain connects TRBV2 to TRBJ2-5; D is undetermined. The ends were cut back, 3 bases at V and 1 base at J, with 9 bases in the middle. CDR1 SNHLY and CDR2 FYNNEI come from the germline V gene. The CDR3 has 14 residues.

This clone was seen a single time. V usage is TRBV19 and J usage is TRBJ2-5, with TRBD2 identical over 11 bases. The germline V gene has CDR1 LNHDA and CDR2 SQIVND (reference sequence). The CDR3 is 15 residues long. Unmatched junction bases numbered 4, after V lost 5 bases and J lost 2 bases. The CDR3, as DNA: TGTGCCAGTAGTGTTAGCGGGAGGGGGCAAGAGACCCAGTACTTC. Translated: CASSVSGRGQETQYF.

V and J are TRBV7-9 and TRBJ2-1, with a tentative D call TRBD1 (6 bases). This CDR3 has 14 residues. The germline V gene encodes CDR1 SEHNR and CDR2 FQNEAQ (reference sequence). V lost 4 bases and J lost 6, with 13 bases in between. For the CDR3, the DNA is TGTGCCAGCAGCTACAGGGTAGAGGGCAATGAGCAGTTCTTC. Residues: CASSYRVEGNEQFF.

In its sample, this clone was seen once. The rearrangement uses TRBV25-1 and TRBJ2-7; D not resolved. V lost 1 base and J 3 bases, leaving 4 bases between the germline ends. The CDR3 has 12 amino acids. The germline V gene has CDR1 MGHDK and CDR2 SYGVNS. CDR3 bases: TGTGCCAGCAGTGAATTTAACTACGAGCAGTACTTC. Encoded protein: CASSEFNYEQYF.

The CDR3 DNA sequence: TGTGCCAGCAGTTACTCGAGGTACGATGAGCAGTTCTTC. The encoded protein is CASSYSRYDEQFF. The V gene is TRBV6-5, the J gene TRBJ2-1; D is undetermined. The CDR3 has 13 residues. Germline V gene lookup returns CDR1 MNHEY and CDR2 SVGAGI. Trimming cost V 0 bases and J 8 bases, with 8 bases left between them.

The rearrangement joins TRBV18 to TRBJ1-2; 8 nucleotides match TRBD1. Germline trimming cut 3 bases from V and 2 bases from J; bases unmatched to any gene: 8. Germline V gene data show CDR1 as KGHSH and CDR2 as LQKENI. There are 16 residues in the CDR3. CDR3 sequence (DNA): TGTGCCAGCTCACCTGACCCCGGACAGGGCAACTATGGCTACACCTTC. Amino acid sequence: CASSPDPGQGNYGYTF.

The chain links TRBV4-3 to TRBJ1-1, with D maybe TRBD1 (5 bases). Germline loops: CDR1 LGHNA, CDR2 YSLEER. This CDR3 has 14 residues. The V end was cut by 4 bases, the J end by 3 bases, with 12 bases between. The CDR3 loop is CASSLDGGDTEAFF. DNA of the CDR3: TGCGCCAGCAGCCTCGACGGGGGGGACACTGAAGCTTTCTTT.

The rearrangement uses TRBV29-1 and TRBJ2-5, with D perhaps matching TRBD1 (6 bases). Germline V gives CDR1 SQVTM, CDR2 ANQGSEA. The CDR3 is made up of 14 amino acids. V shed 3 bases and J shed 5 bases, with 16 bases lying between them. CDR3 in amino acids: CSVDLGLGAETQYF. CDR3 DNA sequence: TGCAGCGTTGACCTCGGTTTGGGGGCCGAGACCCAGTACTTC.

A note on this clone: The limits of the CDR3 on the DNA are not certain, so only TCRdb's listed CDR3 is given. The chain joins TRBV29-1 to TRBJ1-4; the DNA was not compared with TRBD1, the D call given in the table. The germline CDR1 and CDR2 sequences are SQVTM and ANQGSEA. Both ends counted, the CDR3 spans 11 residues. This chain's CDR3 is CSVGSGTVVFF.

This rearrangement joins TRBV5-1 to TRBJ2-1, with D hard to call. The V gene's germline CDR1 is SGHRS and CDR2 YFSETQ. Between the trimmed V and J ends, which lost 4 bases and 0 bases, there was a span of 11 bases. There are 15 residues in the CDR3. CDR3 sequence (DNA): TGCGCCAGCAGCCTGTCCCCTAGCTCCTACAATGAGCAGTTCTTC. This codes for CASSLSPSSYNEQFF.

This rearrangement joins TRBV6-5 to TRBJ2-7; tentative D call: TRBD2 (6 bases). Trimming removed 7 bases from V and 6 bases from J, with 19 bases in between. Germline CDR1 reads MNHEY; CDR2 reads SVGAGI. This CDR3 contains 14 residues. CDR3 DNA sequence: TGTGCCAGCACCTCACGCGGGACTGAAGGCGAGCAGTACTTC. As protein: CASTSRGTEGEQYF.

This clone was recorded once. Other DNA sequences from this sample encode an identical CDR3 as well. This sequence joins TRBV5-1 and TRBJ2-4; 15 nucleotides align to TRBD2. With 0 bases clipped from V and 6 bases from J, the junction kept 1 base outside the gene matches. This CDR3 contains 16 residues. Germline-derived CDR1 and CDR2 are SGHRS and YFSETQ. CDR3 coding DNA: TGCGCCAGCAGCTTGGAGGGACTAGCGGGGGGAAACATTCAGTACTTC. It encodes CASSLEGLAGGNIQYF.

This clone was detected only a few times. The rearrangement uses TRBV6-5 and TRBJ1-5, with 8 bases lining up with TRBD1. Germline trimming cut 4 bases from V and 6 bases from J; bases unmatched to any gene: 5. Per germline, CDR1 MNHEY and CDR2 SVGAGI. This CDR3 is built from 14 residues. CDR3 loop: CASSFRQGTQPQHF. The CDR3 DNA is TGTGCCAGCAGTTTTAGACAGGGGACTCAGCCCCAGCATTTT.